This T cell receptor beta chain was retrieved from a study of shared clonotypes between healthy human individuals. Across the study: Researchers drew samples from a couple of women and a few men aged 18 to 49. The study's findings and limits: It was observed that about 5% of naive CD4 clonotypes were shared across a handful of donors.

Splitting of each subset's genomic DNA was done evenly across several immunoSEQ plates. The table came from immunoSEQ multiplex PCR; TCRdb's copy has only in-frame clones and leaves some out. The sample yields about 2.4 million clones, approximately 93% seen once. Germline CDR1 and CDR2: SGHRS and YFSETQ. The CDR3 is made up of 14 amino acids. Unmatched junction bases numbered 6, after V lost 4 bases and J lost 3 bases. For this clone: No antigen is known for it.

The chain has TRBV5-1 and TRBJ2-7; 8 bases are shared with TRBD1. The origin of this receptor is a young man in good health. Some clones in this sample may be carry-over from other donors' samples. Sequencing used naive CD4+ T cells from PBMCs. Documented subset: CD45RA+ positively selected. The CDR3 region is CASSPRDRFYEQYF. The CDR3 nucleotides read TGCGCCAGCAGCCCAAGGGACAGGTTCTACGAGCAGTACTTC.